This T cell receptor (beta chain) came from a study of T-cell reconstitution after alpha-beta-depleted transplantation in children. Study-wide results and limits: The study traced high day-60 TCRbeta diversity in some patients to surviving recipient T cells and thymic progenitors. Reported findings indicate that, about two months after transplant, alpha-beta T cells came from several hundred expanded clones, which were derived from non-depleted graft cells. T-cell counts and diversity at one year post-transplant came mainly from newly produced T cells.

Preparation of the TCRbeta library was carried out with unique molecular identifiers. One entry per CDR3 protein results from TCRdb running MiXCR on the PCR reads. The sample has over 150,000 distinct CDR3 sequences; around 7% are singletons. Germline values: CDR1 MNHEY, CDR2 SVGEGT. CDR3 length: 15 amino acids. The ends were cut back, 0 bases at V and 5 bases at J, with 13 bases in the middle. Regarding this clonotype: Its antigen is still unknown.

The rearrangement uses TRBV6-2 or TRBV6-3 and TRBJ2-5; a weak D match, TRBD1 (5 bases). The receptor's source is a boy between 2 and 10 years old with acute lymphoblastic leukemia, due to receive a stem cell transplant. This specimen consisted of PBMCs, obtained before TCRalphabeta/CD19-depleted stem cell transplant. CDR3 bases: TGTGCCAGCAGTTACTCGGGCGACAGCTTTGAGACCCAGTACTTC. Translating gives CASSYSGDSFETQYF.